Each of the 14 T cell receptor beta chains below was sequenced from the same sample in a study of shared clonotypes between healthy human individuals. Produced via immunoSEQ multiplex PCR; TCRdb's table is partial and in-frame only. The sample shows some 2,500,000 clones, 80% to 95% of them seen only once. Sequencing was carried out using naive CD4+ T cells from PBMCs. The sample's subset: CD45RA+ positively selected. The receptors derive from a man younger than 35 in good health. Some clones in this sample may be carry-over from other donors' samples.

In regard to this clone: Distinct nucleotide sequences in the sample also encode this CDR3. The chain is built from TRBV6-6 and TRBJ1-1; TRBD1 matches 10 bases. Trimming cost V 6 bases and J 1 base; bases outside gene matches: 2. Germline V gene data show CDR1 as MNHNY and CDR2 as SVGAGI (reference sequence). The CDR3 has 14 residues. CDR3 protein: CASSRQGANTEAFF. DNA of the CDR3: TGTGCCAGCAGCCGACAGGGGGCGAACACTGAAGCTTTCTTT.

This chain uses TRBV28 with TRBJ2-7; the match to TRBD1 covers 9 bases. J gave up 3 bases and V 3 bases, and 6 bases lay outside the gene matches. CDR1 and CDR2 from the germline V gene are MDHEN and SYDVKM. The CDR3 contains 15 residues. The CDR3 is CASSFPGDRDYEQYF. CDR3 DNA sequence: TGTGCCAGCAGTTTCCCCGGGGACAGGGACTACGAGCAGTACTTC.

This sequence joins TRBV10-3 and TRBJ2-7; D is unclear. The CDR3 length is 12 residues. V was trimmed by 6 bases and J by 7 bases, leaving 13 bases between them. Looked up from germline, CDR1 is ENHRY and CDR2 is SYGVKD. Written as DNA, the CDR3 is TGTGCCATCAGACCGGCTCCCGGGGAGCAGTACTTC. Protein product: CAIRPAPGEQYF.

Remarks on this clone: The sample has other DNA sequences that encode this CDR3 too. The chain joins TRBV5-1 to TRBJ2-7, with 12 bases identical to TRBD2. Trimming cost V 3 bases and J 3 bases; bases outside gene matches: 10. The CDR3 sequence is 17 residues long. Germline V CDR1 and CDR2: SGHRS, YFSETQ. Here the CDR3 reads CASSSGTSGSANYEQYF. CDR3 nucleotide sequence: TGCGCCAGCAGCTCGGGGACTAGCGGGTCAGCGAACTACGAGCAGTACTTC. The entire variable domain, with the rest obtained from reference TRBV5-1 and TRBJ2-7, is as follows: KAGVTQTPRYLIKTRGQQVTLSCSPISGHRSVSWYQQTPGQGLQFLFEYFSETQRNKGNFPGRFSGRQFSNSRSEMNVSTLELGDSALYLCASSSGTSGSANYEQYFGPGTRLTVT.

V and J are TRBV7-8 and TRBJ2-7; D is perhaps TRBD2 (5 bases). The ends were cut back, 3 bases at V and 6 bases at J, with 15 bases in the middle. CDR1 and CDR2 (germline): SGHVS, FQNEAQ. This CDR3 contains 14 residues. The CDR3 loop is CASSFSRGAFEQYF. The CDR3 region has the DNA TGTGCCAGCAGCTTCAGTCGGGGAGCGTTCGAGCAGTACTTC.

The V call is TRBV11-2, the J call TRBJ2-2; D gene ambiguous. The V gene's germline CDR1 is SGHAT and CDR2 FQNNGV. Trimming cost V 0 bases and J 7 bases, with 6 bases left between them. The CDR3 has 13 amino acids. This CDR3 is CASSLDRSGELFF. The CDR3 DNA sequence: TGTGCCAGCAGCTTAGACCGAAGCGGGGAGCTGTTTTTT.

V and J are TRBV6-1 and TRBJ2-5; D assignment may be TRBD1 or TRBD2 (6 bases each). The germline CDR1 and CDR2 sequences are MNHNS and SASEGT. The V and J ends lost 8 bases and 4 bases respectively, with 17 bases between them. This CDR3 is built from 14 residues. CDR3 bases: TGTGCCAGCCGAAAGGGGGACTCGGGAGAGACCCAGTACTTC. This translates into CASRKGDSGETQYF.

The chain combines TRBV7-2 with TRBJ1-4, with D unresolved. V was pared by 2 bases and J by 2 bases, with 12 bases between. The length of the CDR3 is 16 residues. Germline assignment: CDR1 SGHTA and CDR2 FQGNSA. The DNA for the CDR3 is TGTGCCAGCAGCTTATTTCGGCGGGGTACTAATGAAAAACTGTTTTTT. It codes for CASSLFRRGTNEKLFF.

In the case of this clone: Different DNA sequences within this sample yield the same CDR3. This sequence joins TRBV29-1 and TRBJ2-2; 9 bases map to TRBD1. The ends lost 6 bases at V and 1 base at J; junction bases unmatched: 0. This CDR3 is 13 amino acids long. CDR1 and CDR2 (germline): SQVTM, ANQGSEA. CDR3 sequence reads: CSVDRGNTGELFF. The CDR3 nucleotides are TGCAGCGTGGACAGGGGGAACACCGGGGAGCTGTTTTTT.

J is TRBJ2-4 and V is TRBV5-6, with D possibly being TRBD1 (5 bases). In germline, CDR1 is SGHDT, CDR2 YYEEEE. Trimming removed 0 bases at V and 9 bases at J, with 16 bases between. The CDR3 spans 15 residues. In DNA form, the CDR3 reads TGTGCCAGCAGCTTGGCCCCAGGGTCCTTAGGCATTCAGTACTTC. Translated: CASSLAPGSLGIQYF.

As for this clone: The same CDR3 arises from other DNA sequences in this sample as well. The chain links TRBV9 to TRBJ1-2; D remains unclear. Germline CDR1 reads SGDLS; CDR2 reads YYNGEE. The CDR3 has 13 residues. Deletions cut 3 bases from V and 0 bases from J, with 6 bases between. CDR3 region: CASSARTNYGYTF. For the CDR3, the DNA is TGTGCCAGCAGCGCGAGGACTAACTATGGCTACACCTTC.

This rearrangement joins TRBV15 to TRBJ2-1, with 10 bases matching TRBD2. The CDR3 runs to 19 residues. After removal of 3 bases from V and 3 bases from J, the junction contained 14 bases not matched to a gene. Per germline, CDR1 LNHNV and CDR2 YYDKDF (reference sequence). The DNA for the CDR3 is TGTGCCACCAGCAGGGCCGACCTAGCGGGAGAGGGGGGCTACAATGAGCAGTTCTTC. Amino acids: CATSRADLAGEGGYNEQFF.

J is TRBJ1-3 and V is TRBV9, with a possible D match to TRBD1 (6 bases). V was trimmed by 0 bases and J by 2 bases, leaving 9 bases between them. From germline, CDR1 is SGDLS and CDR2 YYNGEE. This CDR3 is built from 15 residues. The CDR3 sequence is CASSVVQGPGNTIYF. As DNA, the CDR3 is TGTGCCAGCAGCGTAGTGCAGGGGCCTGGAAACACCATATATTTT. Complete variable domain (other parts from reference TRBV9 and TRBJ1-3): DSGVTQTPKHLITATGQRVTLRCSPRSGDLSVYWYQQSLDQGLQFLIQYYNGEERAKGNILERFSAQQFPDLHSELNLSSLELGDSALYFCASSVVQGPGNTIYFGEGSWLTVV.

This clone has only one observation. The chain has TRBV6-5 and TRBJ2-1, with D perhaps being TRBD1 or TRBD2 (6 bases each). V lost 2 bases and J lost 9, with 11 bases in between. The CDR3 runs to 13 residues. From germline, CDR1 is MNHEY and CDR2 SVGAGI. In DNA form, the CDR3 reads TGTGCCAGCAGTTACCGGGGGCAGAGTGAGCAGTTCTTC. Translating gives CASSYRGQSEQFF.